These 18 T cell receptor beta chains originate from one sample sequenced in a study of T cells in Graves' hyperthyroidism and ophthalmopathy. Amplification of TCR beta CDR3 regions used RNA as the template. TCR CDR3 underwent first-round RT-PCR with the HTBI primer set. TCRdb recomputed calls from the multiplex PCR reads with MiXCR, one row per CDR3 protein. The sample includes 500,000 to 550,000 distinct CDR3 sequences, around 20% of them seen just once. Material for sequencing was blood. The receptor source for this set is a man between 18 and 35 years old with Graves' hyperthyroidism.

With regard to this clonotype: Given a much more abundant clone one base away, this may be a read error. CDR3 bases: TGTGCCAGCAGTGGATTGAGGGGCTATGACGAGCAGTACTTC. It encodes CASSGLRGYDEQYF. The chain joins TRBV6-1 to TRBJ2-7; D possibly uses TRBD1 or TRBD2 (5 bases each). CDR1 MNHNS and CDR2 SASEGT come from the germline V gene. This CDR3 is 14 amino acids long. Deletions cut 4 bases from V and 5 bases from J, with 15 bases between.

This clonotype has ten or more counts. One junction end disagrees with the germline gene, perhaps due to a read error. The V call is TRBV11-2, the J call TRBJ2-7; D gene ambiguous. Germline V gene lookup returns CDR1 SGHAT and CDR2 FQNNGV. CDR3 length: 13 amino acids. The CDR3 DNA sequence: TGTGCCAGCAGCTTAGAGCCAGCTCAAGTGTCGGACTTC. This translates into CASSLEPAQVSDF.

The sample holds many counts of this clonotype. The chain couples TRBV6-2 or TRBV6-3 to TRBJ2-7; possible D gene TRBD2, 6 bases. The length of the CDR3 is 13 residues. Germline V lookup: CDR1 MNHEY, CDR2 SVGEGT. V lost 7 bases and J 1 base, leaving 11 bases between the germline ends. This chain's CDR3 is CASTVSGSYEQYF. The DNA for the CDR3 is TGTGCCAGCACAGTTAGCGGATCCTACGAGCAGTACTTC.

This chain joins TRBV11-1 and TRBJ2-4; possible D gene TRBD1, 6 bases. Trimming removed 1 base from V and 14 bases from J, with 18 bases in between. CDR1 SGHAT and CDR2 FQDESV come from the germline V gene (reference sequence). The CDR3 is made up of 14 amino acids. CDR3 bases: TGTGCCAGCAGCTTAGAAGGGACCCAGGGGATTAAGTACTTC. Residues: CASSLEGTQGIKYF.

This clonotype occurred many times. This chain uses TRBV6-2 or TRBV6-3 with TRBJ2-5, with unresolved D. The germline V and J ends were trimmed by 2 bases and 5 bases, with 6 bases remaining between them. The CDR3 consists of 12 residues. Germline CDR1 reads MNHEY; CDR2 reads SVGEGT. The CDR3 nucleotides are TGTGCCAGCAGTTACGTTGACGAGACCCAGTACTTC. The encoded protein is CASSYVDETQYF.

This clonotype was seen many times. The chain carries TRBV5-6 and TRBJ2-5, with D possibly TRBD1 on 5 matching bases. Germline V gene data show CDR1 as SGHDT and CDR2 as YYEEEE. The length of the CDR3 is 17 residues. The V end was cut by 3 bases, the J end by 0 bases, with 18 bases between. DNA of the CDR3: TGTGCCAGCAGCTCCGTCGTGGGGCCATTCAACCAAGAGACCCAGTACTTC. This sequence encodes CASSSVVGPFNQETQYF.

This clonotype was seen many times. The chain is built from TRBV7-2 and TRBJ1-2; D may be TRBD1 (5 bases). Germline assignment: CDR1 SGHTA and CDR2 FQGNSA. V was clipped by 5 bases and J by 5 bases, with 15 bases between them. The CDR3 consists of 14 residues. The CDR3 loop is CASSPQGGGYGYTF. CDR3 bases: TGTGCCAGCAGCCCGCAGGGAGGTGGTTATGGCTACACCTTC.

The chain recombines TRBV14 with TRBJ2-7, with 9 bases lining up with TRBD2. V lost 6 bases and J lost 3; bases outside the gene matches: 9. The CDR3 loop spans 15 amino acids. The germline V gene has CDR1 SGHDN and CDR2 FVKESK. The CDR3 bases are TGTGCCAGCAGGGAGAGCGGGGGGTCCCGCTACGAGCAGTACTTC. Amino acids: CASRESGGSRYEQYF.

In nucleotides, the CDR3 is TGTGCCAGCAGCTCTCTACAGGTAGCCAAAAACATTCAGTACTTC. It translates to CASSSLQVAKNIQYF. The chain recombines TRBV11-3 with TRBJ2-4; a possible D gene is TRBD1 (5 bases). Trimming cost V 4 bases and J 0 bases, with 10 bases left between them. This CDR3 comprises 15 residues. CDR1 and CDR2 (germline): SGHNT, YENEEA.

Only a few counts were recorded for this clonotype. This chain uses TRBV2 with TRBJ1-3; no clear D. The germline V and J ends were trimmed by 6 bases and 0 bases, with 12 bases remaining between them. Germline assignment: CDR1 SNHLY and CDR2 FYNNEI. The CDR3 totals 15 residues. The CDR3 is CASSALSDSGNTIYF. CDR3 bases: TGTGCCAGCAGCGCCCTTTCTGACTCTGGAAACACCATATATTTT.

The chain is built from TRBV5-1 and TRBJ1-5; no clear D gene. CDR3 size: 14 residues. Trimming took off 0 bases at V and 5 bases at J, with 9 bases between the two ends. Germline V gene sequence: CDR1 SGHRS, CDR2 YFSETQ. CDR3 nucleotides: TGCGCCAGCAGCTTGGACTCCGGGCATCAGCCCCAGCATTTT. This gives the protein CASSLDSGHQPQHF.

This clonotype was counted many times. A read error may account for a junction end that differs from germline. V and J are TRBV7-7 and TRBJ2-5; D tentatively fits TRBD1 or TRBD2 (5 bases each). The V gene's germline CDR1 is SSHAT and CDR2 FNYEAQ (reference sequence). The CDR3 sequence is 14 residues long. CDR3 DNA sequence: TGTGCTAGCAGTCCCCAGGGAGTGCGGGAGACCCAGTACTTC. Amino acids: CASSPQGVRETQYF.

This clonotype was recorded many times. The chain couples TRBV6-5 to TRBJ2-5, with D possibly called TRBD1 or TRBD2 (6 bases each). This CDR3 comprises 13 residues. V lost 4 bases and J 5 bases, leaving 11 bases between the germline ends. Germline assignment: CDR1 MNHEY and CDR2 SVGAGI. The CDR3 spells CASSWWRGETQYF. In DNA form, the CDR3 reads TGTGCCAGCAGTTGGTGGAGGGGGGAGACCCAGTACTTC.

The chain combines TRBV27 with TRBJ1-1; tentatively, D is TRBD1 (6 bases). Germline V gene data show CDR1 as MNHEY and CDR2 as SMNVEV (reference sequence). There are 13 residues in the CDR3. With 5 bases removed from V and 10 bases from J, the gap between germline ends came to 17 bases. CDR3 protein: CASSRRGGVGAFF. DNA for the CDR3: TGTGCCAGCAGTCGAAGGGGGGGAGTGGGAGCTTTCTTT.

The chain is built from TRBV28 and TRBJ1-4, with unresolved D. From germline, CDR1 is MDHEN and CDR2 SYDVKM. V was shortened by 3 bases and J by 6 bases, with 14 bases between the two germline ends. The CDR3 covers 15 residues. The CDR3 loop is CASSFGYLTDEKLFF. The CDR3 DNA reads as TGTGCCAGCAGTTTTGGGTATCTGACGGATGAAAAACTGTTTTTT.

This clonotype was counted between two and nine times. The rearrangement links TRBV5-1 to TRBJ2-1; a possible D gene is TRBD2 (6 bases). V was clipped by 5 bases and J by 8 bases, with 14 bases between them. The CDR3 length is 13 residues. Germline values: CDR1 SGHRS, CDR2 YFSETQ. CDR3 nucleotide sequence: TGCGCCAGCAGTTGGACCGGAGGGGATGAGCAGTTCTTC. Translating gives CASSWTGGDEQFF.

This clonotype was seen at least ten times. This sequence joins TRBV5-1 and TRBJ2-2; no reliable D call. Trimming took 2 bases from V and 0 from J, leaving 11 bases between them. Per the germline V gene, CDR1 is SGHRS and CDR2 is YFSETQ. The CDR3 has 16 amino acids. CDR3 bases: TGCGCCAGCAGCTTTGGAACAGTTACGAACACCGGGGAGCTGTTTTTT. As protein: CASSFGTVTNTGELFF.

This clonotype has at least ten counts. J is TRBJ2-7 and V is TRBV20-1; 8 nucleotides agree with TRBD1. Germline V gives CDR1 DFQATT, CDR2 SNEGSKA (reference sequence). The CDR3 consists of 14 residues. Trimming at V came to 0 bases and at J to 6 bases, leaving 7 bases not matched to a gene. The DNA for the CDR3 is TGCAGTGCTAGAGATCCCGGACAGGGAGGCGAGCAGTACTTC. It yields the protein CSARDPGQGGEQYF.